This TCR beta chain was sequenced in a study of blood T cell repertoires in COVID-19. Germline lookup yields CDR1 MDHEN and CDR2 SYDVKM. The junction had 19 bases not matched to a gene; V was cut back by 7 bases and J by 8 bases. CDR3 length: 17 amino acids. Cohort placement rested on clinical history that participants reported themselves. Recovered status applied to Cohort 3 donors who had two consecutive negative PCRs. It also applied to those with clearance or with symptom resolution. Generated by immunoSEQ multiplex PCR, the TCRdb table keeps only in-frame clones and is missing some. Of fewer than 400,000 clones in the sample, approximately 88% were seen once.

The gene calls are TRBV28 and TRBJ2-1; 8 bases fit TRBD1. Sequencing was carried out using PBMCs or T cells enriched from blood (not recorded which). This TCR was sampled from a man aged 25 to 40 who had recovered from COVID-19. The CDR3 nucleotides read TGTGCCAGCAACCCCCTCCGGGACAGGTTTTTTCGGGATGAGCAGTTCTTC. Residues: CASNPLRDRFFRDEQFF.